This section outlines one TCR beta chain sequence together with its context. This record comes from a study of cytomegalovirus exposure and HLA in healthy donors. The protocol was immunoSEQ multiplex PCR, while the TCRdb copy is restricted to in-frame clones and leaves out a portion. The table has 150,000 or so clones, around 90% seen once. The CDR3 has 17 amino acids. CDR1 is SEHNR and CDR2 is FQNEAQ in the germline V gene (reference sequence). Trimming cost V 6 bases and J 3 bases, with 21 bases left between them. This receptor was taken from a woman in her twenties or thirties in good health and CMV-seropositive. This chain joins TRBV7-9 and TRBJ1-5, with a weak D call TRBD1 (5 bases). What was sequenced was PBMCs. The CDR3 DNA follows: TGTGCCAGCAGGGGGGGACGGAAGACGGGATTCAATCAGCCCCAGCATTTT. As protein: CASRGGRKTGFNQPQHF.